The 4 T cell receptor beta chains reported below all come from one sample, sequenced in a study of blood T cell repertoires in COVID-19. Sequencing used immunoSEQ multiplex PCR; TCRdb keeps in-frame clones, though not all of them. The sample consists of just over 150,000 clones, 88% of them appearing once. The sample comprised PBMCs or T cells enriched from blood (not recorded which). The receptor set was obtained from a woman between 50 and 59 years old who had recovered from COVID-19.

This clone was counted once. The chain has TRBV7-9 and TRBJ2-5; D is possibly TRBD2 (6 bases). Per the germline V gene, CDR1 is SEHNR and CDR2 is FQNEAQ (reference sequence). The CDR3 spans 18 residues. Deletions cut 1 base from V and 1 base from J, with 19 bases between. CDR3 DNA: TGTGCCAGCAGCTTAGTCCGGGGGACCCAACACAGCCAAGAGACCCAGTACTTC. Its protein is CASSLVRGTQHSQETQYF.

V gene TRBV27 combines with J gene TRBJ2-7, with TRBD2 identical over 7 bases. Per the germline V gene, CDR1 is MNHEY and CDR2 is SMNVEV (reference sequence). Trimming cost V 6 bases and J 6 bases; bases outside gene matches: 5. The CDR3 length is 12 residues. CDR3 protein: CASRYGGGEQYF. CDR3 nucleotides: TGTGCCAGCAGATACGGCGGGGGCGAGCAGTACTTC.

CDR3 loop: CASSPLRGRGNEQFF. For the CDR3, the DNA is TGTGCCAGCAGCCCATTGCGGGGGCGAGGCAATGAGCAGTTCTTC. This chain connects TRBV11-3 to TRBJ2-1, with a weak D call TRBD2 (7 bases). Per the germline V gene, CDR1 is SGHNT and CDR2 is YENEEA. The CDR3 has 15 amino acids. The V gene lost 5 bases and the J gene lost 6 bases, with 17 bases spanning the gap.

V gene TRBV5-1 combines with J gene TRBJ1-1; tentative D call: TRBD1 (5 bases). The CDR3 sequence is 13 residues long. CDR1 and CDR2 (germline): SGHRS, YFSETQ. Trimming pared 5 bases from V and 7 bases from J, leaving 15 bases between. The CDR3 spells CASSSLQGLEAFF. DNA for the CDR3: TGCGCCAGCAGTTCCCTCCAGGGCCTTGAAGCTTTCTTT.